The 29 T cell receptor beta chains reported below all come from one sample, sequenced in a study of blood T cell repertoires in COVID-19. Assay used: immunoSEQ multiplex PCR; TCRdb lists only in-frame clones, some missing. The sample yields about 330,000 clones, over 80% seen once. Sequenced material: peripheral blood. All receptors derive from a man aged 25-45 years with COVID-19, enrolled during active disease.

This sequence joins TRBV5-1 and TRBJ2-1, with 9 bases fitting TRBD2. CDR3 length: 17 residues. Germline CDR1 and CDR2: SGHRS and YFSETQ. V was clipped by 0 bases and J by 7 bases; unmatched bases: 11. Written as DNA, the CDR3 is TGCGCCAGCAGCTTGGCACTAGCGGGTGGTAGGGGTAATGAGCAGTTCTTC. It specifies CASSLALAGGRGNEQFF.

This clone was counted once. This chain links TRBV7-2 with TRBJ2-3, with 8 bases fitting TRBD2. Germline V gives CDR1 SGHTA, CDR2 FQGNSA. This CDR3 spans 15 amino acids. J gave up 5 bases and V 4 bases, and 8 bases lay outside the gene matches. This CDR3 reads CASSSTGGPVDTQYF. CDR3 DNA: TGTGCCAGCAGCTCCACGGGGGGGCCGGTAGATACGCAGTATTTT.

The genes are TRBV5-1 and TRBJ2-1; 7 bases are shared with TRBD2. V trimming: 3 bases; J trimming: 9 bases; junction bases outside the gene matches: 12. CDR1 is SGHRS and CDR2 is YFSETQ in the germline V gene. The CDR3 is made up of 15 amino acids. CDR3 region: CASSSGAGEVAEQFF. The CDR3 bases are TGCGCCAGCAGCTCCGGGGCGGGGGAGGTAGCTGAGCAGTTCTTC.

The J gene is TRBJ2-1, the V gene TRBV16, with 11 bases aligning to TRBD1. CDR3 size: 15 residues. Germline V gene lookup returns CDR1 KGHSY and CDR2 FQNENV. J gave up 8 bases and V 1 base, and 4 bases lay outside the gene matches. The CDR3 DNA sequence: TGTGCCAGCAGCCAATGGAGGACAGGGGGCTATGAGCAGTTCTTC. Its translation is CASSQWRTGGYEQFF. The variable domain in full, with the rest retrieved from reference TRBV16 and TRBJ2-1, is GEEVAQTPKHLVRGEGQKAKLYCAPIKGHSYVFWYQQVLKNEFKFLISFQNENVFDETGMPKERFSAKCLPNSPCSLEIQATKLEDSAVYFCASSQWRTGGYEQFFGPGTRLTVL.

This chain connects TRBV5-1 to TRBJ2-1, with 8 bases lining up with TRBD1. J gave up 0 bases and V 2 bases, and 4 bases lay outside the gene matches. This CDR3 comprises 16 residues. Per the germline V gene, CDR1 is SGHRS and CDR2 is YFSETQ. The CDR3 region has the DNA TGCGCCAGCAGCTTTCCTGACAGGGGCTCCTACAATGAGCAGTTCTTC. As protein: CASSFPDRGSYNEQFF. Supplemented by reference TRBV5-1 and TRBJ2-1, the full variable domain reads KAGVTQTPRYLIKTRGQQVTLSCSPISGHRSVSWYQQTPGQGLQFLFEYFSETQRNKGNFPGRFSGRQFSNSRSEMNVSTLELGDSALYLCASSFPDRGSYNEQFFGPGTRLTVL.

This clone was picked up one time. The J gene is TRBJ2-5, the V gene TRBV5-4, with D unresolved. Trimming stripped 1 base from V and 0 bases from J, with 7 bases between. This CDR3 comprises 14 residues. The V gene's germline CDR1 is SGHNT and CDR2 YYREEE (reference sequence). Here the CDR3 reads CASSLTAYQETQYF. Written as DNA, the CDR3 is TGTGCCAGCAGCTTGACAGCCTACCAAGAGACCCAGTACTTC.

V and J are TRBV5-1 and TRBJ1-2, with TRBD1 matching over 7 bases. CDR3 size: 12 residues. The junction had 6 bases not matched to a gene; V was cut back by 6 bases and J by 7 bases. Germline lookup yields CDR1 SGHRS and CDR2 YFSETQ. The CDR3: CASTEGASGYTF. CDR3 in DNA: TGCGCCAGCACGGAGGGGGCTTCTGGCTACACCTTC.

This sequence joins TRBV27 and TRBJ2-1, with 8 nucleotides matching TRBD1. The V and J ends lost 3 bases and 7 bases, in that order; junction bases with no gene match: 11. CDR3 length: 16 residues. Germline lookup yields CDR1 MNHEY and CDR2 SMNVEV (reference sequence). The CDR3 sequence is CASSFLRGRGENEQFF. The CDR3 DNA reads as TGTGCCAGCAGTTTCCTCAGGGGGCGAGGTGAGAATGAGCAGTTCTTC.

This clone was found once. The rearrangement links TRBV7-2 to TRBJ2-3; 10 nucleotides agree with TRBD1. The V segment lost 3 bases and the J segment 4 bases; nucleotides outside the gene matches: 7. The CDR3 runs 16 residues. CDR1 is SGHTA, CDR2 FQGNSA, per germline. The CDR3, as DNA: TGTGCCAGCAGCTTGGCCGGGGGACAGGGGCCAGATACGCAGTATTTT. Its translation: CASSLAGGQGPDTQYF.

The chain has TRBV28 and TRBJ1-5, with 7 bases aligning to TRBD1. The CDR3 extends over 14 amino acids. Looked up from germline, CDR1 is MDHEN and CDR2 is SYDVKM. The J segment lost 5 bases and the V segment lost 4 bases, leaving 5 bases of the junction unmatched. CDR3: CASSSLQGYQPQHF. The DNA for the CDR3 is TGTGCCAGCAGTTCCCTACAGGGGTATCAGCCCCAGCATTTT.

The rearrangement links TRBV25-1 to TRBJ1-2, with 7 bases fitting TRBD1. The trim removed 2 bases at V and 0 bases at J, leaving 9 bases unmatched. CDR1 is MGHDK and CDR2 is SYGVNS in the germline V gene. This CDR3 spans 17 amino acids. CDR3 protein: CASSEGGGPPSNYGYTF. For the CDR3, the DNA is TGTGCCAGCAGTGAAGGAGGGGGCCCCCCTTCTAACTATGGCTACACCTTC.

The chain links TRBV7-8 to TRBJ2-5, with D possibly matching TRBD1 (6 bases). This CDR3 spans 16 amino acids. CDR1 and CDR2 (germline): SGHVS, FQNEAQ. V shed 5 bases and J shed 4 bases, with 20 bases lying between them. Here the CDR3 reads CASSPTGPGVGETQYF. Here the CDR3 DNA reads TGTGCCAGCAGCCCGACCGGGCCAGGGGTGGGAGAGACCCAGTACTTC.

The genes are TRBV9 and TRBJ2-5, with D possibly TRBD2 on 5 matching bases. CDR3 length: 17 residues. Germline CDR1 is SGDLS and CDR2 is YYNGEE. Trimming shortened V by 0 bases and J by 1 base, and 16 bases separated the two germline ends. The CDR3 DNA reads TGTGCCAGCAGCGTAGATCCGACTACCCAGAGCCAAGAGACCCAGTACTTC. Its protein is CASSVDPTTQSQETQYF. Full variable domain (missing parts from reference TRBV9 and TRBJ2-5): DSGVTQTPKHLITATGQRVTLRCSPRSGDLSVYWYQQSLDQGLQFLIQYYNGEERAKGNILERFSAQQFPDLHSELNLSSLELGDSALYFCASSVDPTTQSQETQYFGPGTRLLVL.

The chain carries TRBV30 and TRBJ2-7, with D maybe TRBD1 (6 bases). Germline loops: CDR1 GTSNPN, CDR2 SVGIG (reference sequence). The CDR3 contains 13 residues. Trimming took off 4 bases at V and 1 base at J, with 11 bases between the two ends. CDR3 protein: CAWTRDNSYEQYF. CDR3 nucleotide sequence: TGTGCCTGGACCCGGGACAATTCCTACGAGCAGTACTTC.

The genes are TRBV29-1 and TRBJ1-1, with TRBD1 as a possible D gene (5 bases). This CDR3 region has 13 residues. Germline lookup yields CDR1 SQVTM and CDR2 ANQGSEA. Trimming removed 3 bases at V and 5 bases at J, with 13 bases between. The CDR3 here is CSVEAGTGTEAFF. The CDR3 DNA is TGCAGCGTTGAGGCGGGGACTGGGACTGAAGCTTTCTTT. Full variable domain (missing parts from reference TRBV29-1 and TRBJ1-1): SAVISQKPSRDICQRGTSLTIQCQVDSQVTMMFWYRQQPGQSLTLIATANQGSEATYESGFVIDKFPISRPNLTFSTLTVSNMSPEDSSIYLCSVEAGTGTEAFFGQGTRLTVV.

The genes are TRBV7-3 and TRBJ1-3; maybe TRBD1 (5 bases). This CDR3 spans 12 amino acids. From germline, CDR1 is SGHTA and CDR2 FQGTGA. V was cut by 8 bases and J by 3 bases, with 8 bases left in between. The CDR3 region has the DNA TGTGCCAGCGGGGGGAGTGGAAACACCATATATTTT. Translation gives CASGGSGNTIYF.

This clone was recorded only once. The V gene is TRBV27, the J gene TRBJ2-5; D is perhaps TRBD1 (5 bases). The CDR3 has 14 amino acids. Trimming left V 6 bases short and J 3 bases short, with 14 bases between. Germline CDR1 and CDR2: MNHEY and SMNVEV (reference sequence). The chain's CDR3 is CASRVVGAKETQYF. CDR3 in DNA: TGTGCCAGCAGGGTCGTAGGGGCCAAAGAGACCCAGTACTTC.

The rearrangement uses TRBV5-1 and TRBJ2-1, with D possibly being TRBD1 (7 bases). Trimming cost V 7 bases and J 5 bases, with 13 bases left between them. Germline-derived CDR1 and CDR2 are SGHRS and YFSETQ. CDR3 length equals 13 residues. The chain's CDR3 is CASAGQLDNEQFF. The CDR3 region has the DNA TGCGCCAGCGCGGGACAGTTAGACAATGAGCAGTTCTTC. The variable domain in full, completed from reference TRBV5-1 and TRBJ2-1, reads KAGVTQTPRYLIKTRGQQVTLSCSPISGHRSVSWYQQTPGQGLQFLFEYFSETQRNKGNFPGRFSGRQFSNSRSEMNVSTLELGDSALYLCASAGQLDNEQFFGPGTRLTVL.

The chain couples TRBV28 to TRBJ2-7, with 8 bases lining up with TRBD1. Germline CDR1 MDHEN, CDR2 SYDVKM. The V and J ends lost 6 bases and 2 bases, in that order; junction bases with no gene match: 6. This CDR3 contains 14 residues. CDR3 sequence: CASRRPGGTYEQYF. The CDR3 DNA reads as TGTGCCAGCAGGCGACCAGGGGGCACCTACGAGCAGTACTTC.

The chain has TRBV3-1 (or the pseudogene TRBV3-2) and TRBJ2-7; D may be TRBD2 (7 bases). The V end lost 0 bases, the J end lost 0 bases, and 15 bases lay between the germline ends. CDR3 size: 17 residues. The germline CDR1 and CDR2 sequences are LGHDT and YNNKEL (reference sequence). The CDR3 region has the DNA TGTGCCAGCAGCCAAGACCCAAGGGGGGGGGCCTCCTACGAGCAGTACTTC. Encoded protein: CASSQDPRGGASYEQYF.

This clone was seen a few times. V usage is TRBV28 and J usage is TRBJ1-6; a possible D gene is TRBD1 (6 bases). Germline V gene data show CDR1 as MDHEN and CDR2 as SYDVKM. The ends were cut back, 7 bases at V and 8 bases at J, with 21 bases in the middle. The CDR3 is made up of 16 amino acids. CDR3 coding DNA: TGTGCCAGCACCCAAGGCCCGGGGGGCACGTATTCACCCCTCCACTTT. It codes for CASTQGPGGTYSPLHF.

The chain carries TRBV18 and TRBJ1-5, with TRBD1 identical over 11 bases. Trimming took 0 bases from V and 6 from J; bases not matched to a gene: 4. In germline, CDR1 is KGHSH, CDR2 LQKENI. The CDR3 runs 16 residues. DNA for the CDR3: TGTGCCAGCTCACCACCCGTCGGGACAGGGGGTCAGCCCCAGCATTTT. Its translation is CASSPPVGTGGQPQHF.

The chain joins TRBV7-3 to TRBJ2-2, with D uncertain. Trimming left V 1 base short and J 1 base short, with 10 bases between. Germline CDR1 and CDR2: SGHTA and FQGTGA. The CDR3 covers 16 residues. CDR3 nucleotide sequence: TGTGCCAGCAGCTTAAACAGTTTCCTGAACACCGGGGAGCTGTTTTTT. Translation: CASSLNSFLNTGELFF.

This chain uses TRBV19 with TRBJ1-6, with a tentative D call TRBD1 (6 bases). This CDR3 has 13 residues. With 5 bases removed from V and 10 bases from J, the gap between germline ends came to 12 bases. Germline V CDR1 and CDR2: LNHDA, SQIVND (reference sequence). CDR3: CASSGQLRSPLHF. The CDR3 DNA reads as TGTGCCAGTAGTGGACAGCTAAGATCACCCCTCCACTTT.

V gene TRBV4-3 combines with J gene TRBJ2-7, with D possibly TRBD2 on 7 matching bases. V dropped 4 bases and J dropped 5 bases, with 12 bases sitting between them. Germline lookup yields CDR1 LGHNA and CDR2 YSLEER. The CDR3 length is 13 residues. For the CDR3, the DNA is TGCGCCAGCAGCCCCGGCGGGGGCCACGAGCAGTACTTC. Residues: CASSPGGGHEQYF.

The genes are TRBV12-5 and TRBJ2-1; D perhaps matches TRBD2 (6 bases). The germline V and J ends were trimmed by 0 bases and 7 bases, with 13 bases remaining between them. The CDR3 length is 15 residues. The V gene's germline CDR1 is LGHNT and CDR2 FRNRAP. The CDR3 loop reads CASGLVLAHTNEQFF. The CDR3 DNA is TGTGCTAGTGGTTTGGTACTAGCTCATACGAATGAGCAGTTCTTC.

This clone was detected once. The chain carries TRBV7-9 and TRBJ1-2, with D possibly being TRBD1 (5 bases). Trimming took 5 bases from V and 4 from J, leaving 11 bases between them. Germline V CDR1 and CDR2: SEHNR, FQNEAQ (reference sequence). This CDR3 region has 13 residues. CDR3 loop: CASSETGVYGYTF. The CDR3 DNA reads as TGTGCCAGCAGCGAAACAGGAGTCTATGGCTACACCTTC.

The chain uses TRBV11-2 and TRBJ2-3, with D tentatively TRBD2 (6 bases). The V gene's germline CDR1 is SGHAT and CDR2 FQNNGV. This CDR3 is built from 14 residues. V lost 5 bases and J lost 3, with 12 bases in between. For the CDR3, the DNA is TGTGCCAGCAGCAATAGCGGCAAGACAGATACGCAGTATTTT. As protein: CASSNSGKTDTQYF.

This chain links TRBV20-1 with TRBJ2-3; tentative D call: TRBD2 (6 bases). This CDR3 contains 16 residues. Trimming left V 3 bases short and J 4 bases short, with 20 bases between. The germline V gene has CDR1 DFQATT and CDR2 SNEGSKA (reference sequence). As DNA, the CDR3 is TGCAGTGCTAGTGAAGGGGCCCTATCGGGGGCAGATACGCAGTATTTT. Translation: CSASEGALSGADTQYF.